The T cell receptor beta chain under discussion was sequenced for a study of blood T cell repertoires in COVID-19 (dated by TCRdb to the early 2020s). Study-wide context: The collaborator samples originated in the United States, Italy and Spain and spanned the acute and convalescent phases of COVID-19. Samples came from the ongoing ImmuneRACE study (first 160 participants) plus 1,254 subjects from 6 global collaborators. The repertoires were released in a freely available public database meant as a resource for research on the immune response to SARS-CoV-2. Where available, HLA class I and class II types were taken from metadata supplied by the sample provider and were not determined by assay-based typing. Deeply sampled blood TCRbeta repertoires from subjects exposed to, actively infected with, or recovered from COVID-19 were included in the dataset. Nearly every sample came with metadata listing a de-identified subject ID, COVID-19 status, age in years and sex. The prospective study material was composed of cDNA or gDNA derived from T cells, B-cell-depleted T cells, or PBMCs. Overall study outcomes, separate from this receptor: The quantity of clinical and demographic metadata differed by source and by participant and was supplied without curation.

TCRbeta CDR3 regions were amplified from genomic DNA using the immunoSEQ Assay, a bias-controlled multiplex PCR. In the source study's methods: The number of nucleated cells in each sample was estimated from the amplification of reference gene primers within the assay. Sequence reads were collapsed and filtered to measure the absolute abundance of every unique TCRbeta CDR3 rearrangement. For each sample, productive Simpson clonality was calculated by taking the square root of Simpson's diversity index across productive rearrangements. TCRdb re-hosts the immuneACCESS table, in-frame sequences only. Its copies lack some clones; in the studies checked, an unresolved V gene accounts for under half of them, and the cause for the rest is not known. The DNA gave D and trimming, while V, J and clone size come from that table. Present in this sample are around 100,000 clones, 90% of which were seen just once. Jointly, the top ten make up more than 6% of the sample.

One collaborating source in Seattle enrolled patients during active infection and followed them longitudinally through the course of disease. The collaborating institutions used their own protocols to collect whole blood in K2EDTA tubes. For TCRbeta analysis, collaborator samples were shipped as frozen whole blood, as isolated PBMCs, or as DNA extracted from either sample type. Trimming costs V 3 bases and J 3 bases, and their ends lie 18 bases apart. The germline V gene encodes CDR1 DFQATT and CDR2 SNEGSKA (reference sequence). CDR3 length: 15 amino acids, cysteine to phenylalanine. The only DNA kept is the CDR3, 45 bases in frame from the first base. As for this clone: Which antigen it targets is not known. Within one base of it there is no much larger clone, and no base qualities were kept.

The chain uses TRBV20-1 and TRBJ2-7; the D region possibly corresponds to TRBD1 (5 bases align). The receptor comes from a man younger than 30 with COVID-19, enrolled during active disease. The sample was peripheral blood. At the DNA level, the sequence is TGCAGTGCTAGTGACCCCCGACAGACCCTCTACGAGCAGTACTTC. Its protein product is CSASDPRQTLYEQYF.